The clone carrying this T cell receptor beta chain was observed many times. The CDR3 runs 16 residues. Germline V gene lookup returns CDR1 LGHNA and CDR2 YSLEER. V was pared by 0 bases and J by 3 bases, with 7 bases of the junction left unmatched. These data come from a study of prognosis after radiotherapy for stage I lung cancer. Study at large: Approximately 15 cases involved newly diagnosed primary stage I lung tumors, and about five involved oligometastatic NSCLC subsequent to surgical resection of the primary tumor.

From genomic DNA, TCR beta CDR3 was amplified by two-round multiplex PCR. The authors ran first-round PCR with primers specific to each TRBV and TRBJ gene. TCRdb reprocessed the multiplex PCR reads with MiXCR, giving one entry per CDR3 protein. Seen here are tens of thousands of distinct CDR3 sequences, roughly 40% observed once, and the top ten hold around a third. The chain carries TRBV4-3 and TRBJ2-7; 8 bases are shared with TRBD2. The TCR sequence derives from a donor aged 50 or older with non-small cell lung cancer. Source: PBMCs, taken before or after stereotactic body radiation therapy (not recorded which). CDR3 amino acids: CASSQETISGSYEQYF. CDR3 nucleotide sequence: TGCGCCAGCAGCCAAGAAACGATCAGCGGGAGCTACGAGCAGTACTTC.